This paragraph reports one T cell receptor (beta chain). The sample originates from a study of PD-1 blockade in mismatch repair-deficient tumors. Generated by immunoSEQ multiplex PCR, the TCRdb table keeps only in-frame clones and is missing some. This sample yields 85,000 to 130,000 clones, of which 65% to 85% are seen a single time; 6.3% belongs to the top ten. Trimming at V came to 2 bases and at J to 6 bases, leaving 8 bases not matched to a gene. Germline CDR1 SGHRS, CDR2 YFSETQ. The CDR3 covers 16 residues. The source was peripheral blood, collected 30 to 36 weeks after starting pembrolizumab. The clonotype was recovered from an adult with mismatch repair-deficient cancer. This chain links TRBV5-1 with TRBJ2-2, with TRBD2 matching 9 bases. Written as DNA, the CDR3 is TGCGCCAGCAGCTTAAGAGCGGGAGGCGGCGCCGGGGAGCTGTTTTTT. Encoded protein: CASSLRAGGGAGELFF.